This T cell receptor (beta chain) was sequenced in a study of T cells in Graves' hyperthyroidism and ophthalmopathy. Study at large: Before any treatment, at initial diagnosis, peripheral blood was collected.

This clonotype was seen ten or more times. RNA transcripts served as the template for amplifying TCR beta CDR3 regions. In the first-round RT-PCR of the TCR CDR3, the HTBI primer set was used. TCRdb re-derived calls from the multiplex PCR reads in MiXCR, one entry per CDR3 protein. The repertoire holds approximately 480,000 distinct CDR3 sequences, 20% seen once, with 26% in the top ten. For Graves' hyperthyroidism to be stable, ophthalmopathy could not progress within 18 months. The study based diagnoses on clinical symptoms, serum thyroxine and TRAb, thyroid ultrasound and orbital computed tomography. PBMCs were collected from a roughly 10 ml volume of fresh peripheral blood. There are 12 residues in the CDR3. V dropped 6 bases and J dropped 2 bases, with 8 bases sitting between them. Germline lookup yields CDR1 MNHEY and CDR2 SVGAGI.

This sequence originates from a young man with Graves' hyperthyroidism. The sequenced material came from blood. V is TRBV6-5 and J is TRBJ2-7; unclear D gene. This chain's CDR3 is CASRTDTYEQYF. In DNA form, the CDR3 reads TGTGCCAGCAGAACCGACACCTACGAGCAGTACTTC.